Presented here are 10 T cell receptor beta chains from one specimen sequenced in a study of blood T cell repertoires in COVID-19. Repertoires were generated with immunoSEQ multiplex PCR, while TCRdb's copy carries only in-frame clones and drops some. Altogether some 150,000 clones are present, around 85% being singletons, with the ten largest covering roughly 3%. The sequencing input was peripheral blood. The receptors originated from a woman aged 35 to 49 with active or convalescent COVID-19.

The V call is TRBV10-2, the J call TRBJ2-5; TRBD2 might be the D (6 bases). V lost 0 bases to trimming and J lost 1 base, with 15 bases between them. CDR1 and CDR2 (germline): WSHSY, SAAADI. The CDR3 runs 17 residues. For the CDR3, the DNA is TGCGCCAGCAGTGAGTCGGGGGGTCTCATCCCCCAAGAGACCCAGTACTTC. Its protein product is CASSESGGLIPQETQYF.

The CDR3 protein is CASSKGQGNNQPQHF. The CDR3 bases are TGTGCCAGCAGTAAGGGACAGGGAAACAATCAGCCCCAGCATTTT. V gene TRBV28 combines with J gene TRBJ1-5, with 9 bases that match TRBD1. The CDR3 length is 15 residues. CDR1 is MDHEN, CDR2 SYDVKM, per germline. Trimming cost V 5 bases and J 3 bases; bases outside gene matches: 5.

The chain links TRBV2 to TRBJ2-4; 7 bases agree with TRBD2. The CDR3 is 15 amino acids. The germline V gene has CDR1 SNHLY and CDR2 FYNNEI. After removal of 4 bases from V and 6 bases from J, the junction contained 9 bases not matched to a gene. CDR3 nucleotides: TGTGCCAGCAGTGTAGCTAGCGGCTTTCGAAACATTCAGTACTTC. Its protein product is CASSVASGFRNIQYF.

This clone was detected only a few times. The chain is built from TRBV3-1 (or the pseudogene TRBV3-2) and TRBJ1-2, with unresolved D. V was pared by 1 base and J by 8 bases, with 11 bases between. This CDR3 is 13 amino acids long. CDR1 and CDR2 from the germline V gene are LGHDT and YNNKEL (reference sequence). The CDR3 DNA follows: TGTGCCAGCAGCCAAGTTCGCGGCGGAGGCTACACCTTC. Amino acid sequence: CASSQVRGGGYTF.

The chain is built from TRBV25-1 and TRBJ2-7, with TRBD1 as a possible D gene (5 bases). Trimming cost V 3 bases and J 2 bases, with 14 bases left between them. Germline CDR1 is MGHDK and CDR2 is SYGVNS. The length of the CDR3 is 15 residues. This CDR3 reads CASSEIGAVAYEQYF. The DNA for the CDR3 is TGTGCCAGCAGTGAGATAGGGGCAGTTGCCTACGAGCAGTACTTC.

The chain couples TRBV7-8 to TRBJ1-3; a weak D match, TRBD1 (6 bases). V gave up 5 bases and J gave up 0 bases, with 14 bases separating them. The CDR3 spans 16 residues. Germline V CDR1 and CDR2: SGHVS, FQNEAQ. The CDR3: CASSREQGFSGNTIYF. DNA for the CDR3: TGTGCCAGCAGCCGCGAACAGGGATTCTCTGGAAACACCATATATTTT.

This chain uses TRBV15 with TRBJ2-2, with D tentatively TRBD1 (5 bases). CDR1 LNHNV and CDR2 YYDKDF come from the germline V gene (reference sequence). The V end lost 1 base, the J end lost 6 bases, and 15 bases lay between the germline ends. The CDR3 is 16 amino acids. The CDR3 loop is CATSRVRGRAAGELFF. The CDR3 nucleotides are TGTGCCACCAGCAGAGTAAGGGGCAGGGCCGCCGGGGAGCTGTTTTTT.

About this clone itself: Germline is not matched at one junction end, which may reflect a read error. The CDR3 reads CASREALTGDVSSHYGYTF. DNA of the CDR3: TGTGCCAGCAGAGAAGCCCTTACAGGGGACGTTTCGTCTCATTATGGCTACACCTTC. This chain connects TRBV6-1 to TRBJ1-2; 7 nucleotides agree with TRBD1. The CDR3 totals 19 residues. The V gene's germline CDR1 is MNHNS and CDR2 SASEGT.

This clone was counted only a few times. J is TRBJ2-5 and V is TRBV6-5, with a tentative D call TRBD2 (7 bases). Germline V gene sequence: CDR1 MNHEY, CDR2 SVGAGI. The CDR3 is 16 residues long. Deletions cut 2 bases from V and 2 bases from J, with 15 bases between. The CDR3 region is CASSYGSGGWQETQYF. DNA for the CDR3: TGTGCCAGCAGTTACGGATCGGGGGGCTGGCAAGAGACCCAGTACTTC.

The CDR3 nucleotides read TGTGCCAGCAGCCCTCCCGCTGGGACAGGAGGTGGCTACACCTTC. Translated, it gives CASSPPAGTGGGYTF. The J gene is TRBJ1-2, the V gene TRBV3-1 (or the pseudogene TRBV3-2); 8 bases map to TRBD1. Germline-derived CDR1 and CDR2 are LGHDT and YNNKEL (reference sequence). This CDR3 has 15 residues. J lost 7 bases, V lost 4 bases, and 11 bases had no gene match.